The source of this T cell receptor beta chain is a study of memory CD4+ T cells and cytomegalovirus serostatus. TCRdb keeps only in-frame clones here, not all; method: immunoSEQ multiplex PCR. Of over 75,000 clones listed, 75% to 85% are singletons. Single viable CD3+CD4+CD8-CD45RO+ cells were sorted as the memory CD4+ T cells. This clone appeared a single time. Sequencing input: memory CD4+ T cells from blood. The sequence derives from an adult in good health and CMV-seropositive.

CDR3 residues: CASRFGGTANEKLFF. The CDR3 DNA is TGTGCCAGCAGATTCGGCGGGACAGCTAATGAAAAACTGTTTTTT. The chain couples TRBV7-9 to TRBJ1-4; TRBD1 matches 7 bases. CDR1 SEHNR and CDR2 FQNEAQ come from the germline V gene (reference sequence). V lost 6 bases to trimming and J lost 3 bases; unmatched junction nucleotides: 7. The CDR3 length is 15 residues.